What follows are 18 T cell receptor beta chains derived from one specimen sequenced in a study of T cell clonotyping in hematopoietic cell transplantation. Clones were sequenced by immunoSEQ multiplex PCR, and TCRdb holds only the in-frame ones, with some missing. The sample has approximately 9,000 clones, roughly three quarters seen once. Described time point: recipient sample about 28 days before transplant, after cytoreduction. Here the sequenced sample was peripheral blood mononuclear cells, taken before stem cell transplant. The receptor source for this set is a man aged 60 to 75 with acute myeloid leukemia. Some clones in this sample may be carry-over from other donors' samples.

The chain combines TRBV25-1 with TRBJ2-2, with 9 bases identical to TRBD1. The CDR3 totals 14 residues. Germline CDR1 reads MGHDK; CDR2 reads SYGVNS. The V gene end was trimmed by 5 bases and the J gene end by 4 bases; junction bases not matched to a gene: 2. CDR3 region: CASSRGQGTGELFF. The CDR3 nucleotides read TGTGCCAGCAGTCGGGGACAGGGCACCGGGGAGCTGTTTTTT.

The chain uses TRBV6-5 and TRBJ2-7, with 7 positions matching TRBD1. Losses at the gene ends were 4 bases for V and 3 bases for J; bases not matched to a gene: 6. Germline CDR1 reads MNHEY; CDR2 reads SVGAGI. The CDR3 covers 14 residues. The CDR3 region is CASSWKTGNYEQYF. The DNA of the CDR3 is TGTGCCAGCAGTTGGAAGACAGGGAACTACGAGCAGTACTTC.

CDR3 region: CAISEGQGSYNEQFF. CDR3 DNA: TGTGCCATCAGTGAGGGGCAGGGATCCTACAATGAGCAGTTCTTC. This chain joins TRBV10-3 and TRBJ2-1, with D tentatively TRBD1 (5 bases). CDR3 length equals 15 residues. Per germline, CDR1 ENHRY and CDR2 SYGVKD. Trimming shortened V by 2 bases and J by 1 base, and 9 bases separated the two germline ends.

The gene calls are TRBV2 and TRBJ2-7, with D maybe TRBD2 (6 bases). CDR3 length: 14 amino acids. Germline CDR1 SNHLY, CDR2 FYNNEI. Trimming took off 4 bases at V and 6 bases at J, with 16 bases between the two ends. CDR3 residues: CASSARPAGPEQYF. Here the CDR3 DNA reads TGTGCCAGCAGTGCGCGCCCCGCGGGGCCCGAGCAGTACTTC.

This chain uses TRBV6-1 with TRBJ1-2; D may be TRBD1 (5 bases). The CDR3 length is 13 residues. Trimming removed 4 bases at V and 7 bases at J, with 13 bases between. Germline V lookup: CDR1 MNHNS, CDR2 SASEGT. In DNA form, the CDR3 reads TGTGCCAGCAGTGGGGGCAGTGGAAGTGGCTACACCTTC. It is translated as CASSGGSGSGYTF.

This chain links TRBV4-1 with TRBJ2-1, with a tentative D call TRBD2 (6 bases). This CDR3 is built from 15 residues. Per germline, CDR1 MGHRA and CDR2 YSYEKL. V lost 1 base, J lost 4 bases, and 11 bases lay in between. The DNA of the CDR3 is TGCGCCAGCAGCCAAGGGATAGCGGTTTACAATGAGCAGTTCTTC. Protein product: CASSQGIAVYNEQFF.

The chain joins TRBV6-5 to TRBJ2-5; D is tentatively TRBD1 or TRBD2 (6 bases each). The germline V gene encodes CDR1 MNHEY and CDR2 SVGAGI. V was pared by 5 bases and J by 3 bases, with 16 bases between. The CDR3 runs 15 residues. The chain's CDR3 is CASSTRGHTKETQYF. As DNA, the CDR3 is TGTGCCAGCAGTACCCGGGGGCACACGAAAGAGACCCAGTACTTC.

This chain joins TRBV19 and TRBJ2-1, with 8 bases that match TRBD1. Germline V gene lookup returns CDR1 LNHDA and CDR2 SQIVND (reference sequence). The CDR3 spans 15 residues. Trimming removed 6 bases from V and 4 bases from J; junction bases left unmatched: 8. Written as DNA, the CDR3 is TGTGCCAGTAGCAATCGACAGGGGACTTACAATGAGCAGTTCTTC. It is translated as CASSNRQGTYNEQFF.

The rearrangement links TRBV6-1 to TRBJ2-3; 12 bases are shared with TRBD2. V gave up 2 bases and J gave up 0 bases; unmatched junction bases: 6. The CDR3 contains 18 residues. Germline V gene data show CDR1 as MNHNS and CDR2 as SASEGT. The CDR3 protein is CASSEMTSGGYSTDTQYF. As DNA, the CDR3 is TGTGCCAGCAGTGAAATGACTAGCGGGGGATATAGCACAGATACGCAGTATTTT.

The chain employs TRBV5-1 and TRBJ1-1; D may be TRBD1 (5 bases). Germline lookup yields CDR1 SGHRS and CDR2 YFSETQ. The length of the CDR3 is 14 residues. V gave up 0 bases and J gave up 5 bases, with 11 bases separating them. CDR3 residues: CASSLGGDRTEAFF. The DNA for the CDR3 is TGCGCCAGCAGCTTGGGAGGGGATAGGACTGAAGCTTTCTTT.

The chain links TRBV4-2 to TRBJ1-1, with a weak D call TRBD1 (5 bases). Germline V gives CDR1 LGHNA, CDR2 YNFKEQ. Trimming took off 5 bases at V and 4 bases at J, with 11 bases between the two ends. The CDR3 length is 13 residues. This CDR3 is CASSGGGGTEAFF. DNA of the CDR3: TGTGCCAGCAGCGGGGGGGGTGGCACTGAAGCTTTCTTT.

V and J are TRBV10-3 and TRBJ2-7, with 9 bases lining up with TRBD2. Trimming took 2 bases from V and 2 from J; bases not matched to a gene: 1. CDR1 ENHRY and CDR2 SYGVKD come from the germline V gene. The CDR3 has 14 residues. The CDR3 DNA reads TGTGCCATCAGTGAGGGCGGGAGGGCCTACGAGCAGTACTTC. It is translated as CAISEGGRAYEQYF.

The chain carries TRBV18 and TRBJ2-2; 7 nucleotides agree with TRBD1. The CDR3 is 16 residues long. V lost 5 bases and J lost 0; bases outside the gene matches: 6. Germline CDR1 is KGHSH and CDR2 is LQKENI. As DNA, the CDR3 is TGTGCCAGCTCATCCAGACAGGGTACGAACACCGGGGAGCTGTTTTTT. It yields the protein CASSSRQGTNTGELFF. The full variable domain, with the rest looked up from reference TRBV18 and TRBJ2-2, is NAGVMQNPRHLVRRRGQEARLRCSPMKGHSHVYWYRQLPEEGLKFMVYLQKENIIDESGMPKERFSAEFPKEGPSILRIQQVVRGDSAAYFCASSSRQGTNTGELFFGEGSRLTVL.

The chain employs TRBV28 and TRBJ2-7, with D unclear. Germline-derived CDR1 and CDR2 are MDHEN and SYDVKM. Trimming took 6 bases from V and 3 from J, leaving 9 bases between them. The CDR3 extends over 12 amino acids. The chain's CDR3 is CASSRAFYEQYF. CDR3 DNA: TGTGCCAGCAGCCGGGCCTTCTACGAGCAGTACTTC.

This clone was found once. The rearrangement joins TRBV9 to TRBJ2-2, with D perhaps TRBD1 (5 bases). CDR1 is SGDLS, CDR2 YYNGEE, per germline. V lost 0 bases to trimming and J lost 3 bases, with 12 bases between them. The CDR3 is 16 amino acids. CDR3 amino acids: CASSVGEGADTGELFF. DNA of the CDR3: TGTGCCAGCAGCGTAGGGGAAGGGGCTGACACCGGGGAGCTGTTTTTT.

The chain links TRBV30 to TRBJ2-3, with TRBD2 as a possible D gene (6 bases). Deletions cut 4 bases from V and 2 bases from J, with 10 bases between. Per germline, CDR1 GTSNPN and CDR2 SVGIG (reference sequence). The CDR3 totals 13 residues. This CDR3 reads CAWKGGLTDTQYF. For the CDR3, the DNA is TGTGCCTGGAAAGGAGGGCTCACAGATACGCAGTATTTT.

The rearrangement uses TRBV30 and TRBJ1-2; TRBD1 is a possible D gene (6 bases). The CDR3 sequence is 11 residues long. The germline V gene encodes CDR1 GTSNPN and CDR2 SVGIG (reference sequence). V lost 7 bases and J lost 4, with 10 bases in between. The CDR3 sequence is CASPTGYGYTF. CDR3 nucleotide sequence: TGTGCCTCCCCGACAGGCTATGGCTACACCTTC.

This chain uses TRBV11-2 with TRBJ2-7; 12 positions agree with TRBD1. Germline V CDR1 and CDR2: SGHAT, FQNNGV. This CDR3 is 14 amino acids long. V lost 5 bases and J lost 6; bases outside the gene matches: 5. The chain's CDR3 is CASSRDRGRSEQYF. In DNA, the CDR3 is TGTGCCAGCAGCCGGGACAGGGGGCGAAGCGAGCAGTACTTC.